The clone carrying this T cell receptor (beta chain) was seen a few times. Its antigen is as yet unknown. This entry is derived from a study of T cell responses to AZD1222 COVID-19 vaccine. Study-wide results and caveats: With dominance at 160-218 and 743-854, vaccine-associated CD4 TCRs spanned spike.

The CDR3 runs 13 residues. Germline CDR1 MNHNY, CDR2 SVGAGI (reference sequence). The V and J ends lost 7 bases and 5 bases, in that order; junction bases with no gene match: 2. TCRdb's copy holds only in-frame clones and misses some; the assay was immunoSEQ multiplex PCR. Here the sample spans around 60,000 clones, around nine tenths being singletons. The sequence was collected from an adult who received the MenACWY meningococcal vaccine as a control. The input for sequencing was peripheral blood, taken 28 days after the second dose of the MenACWY control vaccine. This chain uses TRBV6-6 with TRBJ1-6; 7 positions agree with TRBD1. The CDR3 is CASTGTDNSPLHF. The CDR3 coding sequence is TGTGCCAGCACCGGGACAGATAATTCACCCCTCCACTTT.